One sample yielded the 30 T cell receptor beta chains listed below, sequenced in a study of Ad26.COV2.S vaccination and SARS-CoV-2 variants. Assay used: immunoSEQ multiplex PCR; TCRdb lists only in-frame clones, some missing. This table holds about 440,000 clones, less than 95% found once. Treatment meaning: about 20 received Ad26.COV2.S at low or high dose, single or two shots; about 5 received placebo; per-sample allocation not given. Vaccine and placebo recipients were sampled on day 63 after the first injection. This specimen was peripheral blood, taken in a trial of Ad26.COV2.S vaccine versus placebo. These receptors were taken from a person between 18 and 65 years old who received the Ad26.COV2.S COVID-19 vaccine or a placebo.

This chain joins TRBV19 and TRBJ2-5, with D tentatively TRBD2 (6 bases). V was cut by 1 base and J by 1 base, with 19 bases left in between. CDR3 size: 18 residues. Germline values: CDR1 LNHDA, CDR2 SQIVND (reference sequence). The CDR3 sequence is CASSIVGLLQGVQETQYF. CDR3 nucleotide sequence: TGTGCCAGTAGTATAGTGGGACTCCTCCAAGGGGTCCAAGAGACCCAGTACTTC.

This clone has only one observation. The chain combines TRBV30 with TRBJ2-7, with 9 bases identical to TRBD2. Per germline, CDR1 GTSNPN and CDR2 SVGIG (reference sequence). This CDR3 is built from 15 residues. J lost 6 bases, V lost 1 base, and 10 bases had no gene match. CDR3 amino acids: CAWSAGAGGPAEQYF. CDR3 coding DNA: TGTGCCTGGAGTGCAGGCGCGGGAGGGCCTGCCGAGCAGTACTTC.

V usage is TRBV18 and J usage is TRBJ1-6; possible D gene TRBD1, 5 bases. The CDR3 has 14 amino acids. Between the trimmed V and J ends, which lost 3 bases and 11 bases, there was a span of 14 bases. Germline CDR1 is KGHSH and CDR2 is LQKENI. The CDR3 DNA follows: TGTGCCAGCTCACCTTACCGGGGCTGGACACCCCTCCACTTT. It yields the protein CASSPYRGWTPLHF.

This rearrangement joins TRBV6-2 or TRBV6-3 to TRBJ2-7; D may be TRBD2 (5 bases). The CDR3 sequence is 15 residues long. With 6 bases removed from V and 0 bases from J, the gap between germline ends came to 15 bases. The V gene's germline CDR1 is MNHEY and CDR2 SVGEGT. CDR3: CASSRLLGSSYEQYF. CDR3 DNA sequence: TGTGCCAGCAGCCGCCTACTAGGGAGCTCCTACGAGCAGTACTTC.

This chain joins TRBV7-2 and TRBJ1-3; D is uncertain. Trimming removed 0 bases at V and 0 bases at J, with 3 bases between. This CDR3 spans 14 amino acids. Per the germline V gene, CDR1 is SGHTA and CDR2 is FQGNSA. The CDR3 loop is CASSLAFSGNTIYF. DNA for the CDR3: TGTGCCAGCAGCTTAGCGTTCTCTGGAAACACCATATATTTT.

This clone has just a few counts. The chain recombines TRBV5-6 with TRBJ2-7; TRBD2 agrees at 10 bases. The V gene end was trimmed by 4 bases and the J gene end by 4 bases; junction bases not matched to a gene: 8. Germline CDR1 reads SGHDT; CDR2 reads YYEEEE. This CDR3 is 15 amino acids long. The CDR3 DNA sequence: TGTGCCAGCAGCAAACCTAGCGGGAGTGATTACGAGCAGTACTTC. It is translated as CASSKPSGSDYEQYF.

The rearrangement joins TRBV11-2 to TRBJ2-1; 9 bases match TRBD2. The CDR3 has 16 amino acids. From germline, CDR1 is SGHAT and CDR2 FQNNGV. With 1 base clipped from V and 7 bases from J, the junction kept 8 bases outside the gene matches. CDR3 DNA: TGTGCCAGCAGCTTAGTTGCGGGAGGGCCTACTAATGAGCAGTTCTTC. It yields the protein CASSLVAGGPTNEQFF.

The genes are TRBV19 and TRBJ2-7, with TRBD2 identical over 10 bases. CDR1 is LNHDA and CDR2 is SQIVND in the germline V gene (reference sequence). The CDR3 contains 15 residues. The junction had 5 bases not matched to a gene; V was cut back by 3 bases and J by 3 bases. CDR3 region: CASSIGLAGVYEQYF. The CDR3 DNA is TGTGCCAGTAGTATCGGGCTAGCGGGAGTCTACGAGCAGTACTTC.

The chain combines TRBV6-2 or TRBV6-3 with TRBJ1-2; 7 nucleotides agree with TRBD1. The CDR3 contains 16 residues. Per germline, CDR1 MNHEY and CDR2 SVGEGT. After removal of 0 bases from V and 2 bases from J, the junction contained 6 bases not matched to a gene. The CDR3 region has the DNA TGTGCCAGCAGTTACTCCCGACAGGGTGGGAACTATGGCTACACCTTC. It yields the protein CASSYSRQGGNYGYTF.

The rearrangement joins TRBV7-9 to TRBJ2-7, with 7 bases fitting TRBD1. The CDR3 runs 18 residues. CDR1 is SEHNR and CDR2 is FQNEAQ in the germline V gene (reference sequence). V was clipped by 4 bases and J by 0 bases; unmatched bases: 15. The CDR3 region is CASSSWGQLGKNSYEQYF. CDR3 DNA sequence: TGTGCCAGCAGCTCCTGGGGACAGTTAGGAAAAAACTCCTACGAGCAGTACTTC.

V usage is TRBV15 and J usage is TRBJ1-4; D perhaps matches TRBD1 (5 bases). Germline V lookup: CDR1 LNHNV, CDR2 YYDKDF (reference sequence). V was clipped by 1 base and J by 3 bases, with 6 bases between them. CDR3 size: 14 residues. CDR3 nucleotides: TGTGCCACCAGCAGAGTACAGGCTAATGAAAAACTGTTTTTT. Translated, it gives CATSRVQANEKLFF.

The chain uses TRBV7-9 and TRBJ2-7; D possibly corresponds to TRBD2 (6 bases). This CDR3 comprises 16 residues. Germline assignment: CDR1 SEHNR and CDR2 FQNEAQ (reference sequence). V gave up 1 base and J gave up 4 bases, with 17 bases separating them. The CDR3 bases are TGTGCCAGCAGCTTAGGGGACCGGGACTGGGCTTACGAGCAGTACTTC. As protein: CASSLGDRDWAYEQYF.

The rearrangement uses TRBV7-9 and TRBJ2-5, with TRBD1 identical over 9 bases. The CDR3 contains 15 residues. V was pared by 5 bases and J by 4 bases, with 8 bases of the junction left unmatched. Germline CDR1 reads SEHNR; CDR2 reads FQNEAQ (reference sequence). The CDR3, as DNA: TGTGCCAGCAGCAACCGGGACAGGGAAGGAGAGACCCAGTACTTC. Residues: CASSNRDREGETQYF.

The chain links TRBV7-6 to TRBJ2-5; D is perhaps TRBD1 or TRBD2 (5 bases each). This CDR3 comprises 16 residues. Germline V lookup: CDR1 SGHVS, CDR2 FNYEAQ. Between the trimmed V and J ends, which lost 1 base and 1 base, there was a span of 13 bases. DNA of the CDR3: TGTGCCAGCAGCTTAGATTTGGGGGTAGGCCAAGAGACCCAGTACTTC. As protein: CASSLDLGVGQETQYF.

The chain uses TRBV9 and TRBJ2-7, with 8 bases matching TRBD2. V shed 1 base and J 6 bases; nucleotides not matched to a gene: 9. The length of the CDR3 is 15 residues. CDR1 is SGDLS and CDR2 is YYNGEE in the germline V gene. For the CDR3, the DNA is TGTGCCAGCAGCGTATGGGTAGCGGGAATCCGCGAGCAGTACTTC. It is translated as CASSVWVAGIREQYF.

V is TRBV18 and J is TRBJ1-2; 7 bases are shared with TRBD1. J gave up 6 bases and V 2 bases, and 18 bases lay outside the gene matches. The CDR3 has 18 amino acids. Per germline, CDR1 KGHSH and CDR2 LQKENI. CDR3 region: CASSPFHPPTPGGNGYTF. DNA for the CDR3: TGTGCCAGCTCACCATTCCACCCCCCCACACCAGGGGGTAATGGCTACACCTTC.

The CDR3 bases are TGTGCCACCAGTGATTTAAGGGGGCCTAGCACAGATACGCAGTATTTT. As protein: CATSDLRGPSTDTQYF. The chain couples TRBV24-1 to TRBJ2-3; 7 nucleotides agree with TRBD1. The CDR3 consists of 16 residues. The ends lost 1 base at V and 0 bases at J; junction bases unmatched: 3. Per germline, CDR1 KGHDR and CDR2 SFDVKD.

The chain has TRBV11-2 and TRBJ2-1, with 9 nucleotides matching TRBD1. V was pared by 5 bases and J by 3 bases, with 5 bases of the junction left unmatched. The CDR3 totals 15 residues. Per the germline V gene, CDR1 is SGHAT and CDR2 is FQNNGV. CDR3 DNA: TGTGCCAGCAGCCACTTGGACAGGGGCTACAATGAGCAGTTCTTC. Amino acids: CASSHLDRGYNEQFF.

The CDR3 loop is CASSEESQETQYF. As DNA, the CDR3 is TGTGCCAGCAGTGAAGAGTCTCAAGAGACCCAGTACTTC. This chain links TRBV2 with TRBJ2-5; D unclear. Germline V gene data show CDR1 as SNHLY and CDR2 as FYNNEI. The V end was cut by 1 base, the J end by 2 bases, with 5 bases between. This CDR3 contains 13 residues.

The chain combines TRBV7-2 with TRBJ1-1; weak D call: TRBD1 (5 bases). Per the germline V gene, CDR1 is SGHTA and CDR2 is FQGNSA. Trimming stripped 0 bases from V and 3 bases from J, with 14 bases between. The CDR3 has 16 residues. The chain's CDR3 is CASSLAPPGVDTEAFF. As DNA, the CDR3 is TGTGCCAGCAGCTTAGCCCCGCCGGGGGTCGACACTGAAGCTTTCTTT.

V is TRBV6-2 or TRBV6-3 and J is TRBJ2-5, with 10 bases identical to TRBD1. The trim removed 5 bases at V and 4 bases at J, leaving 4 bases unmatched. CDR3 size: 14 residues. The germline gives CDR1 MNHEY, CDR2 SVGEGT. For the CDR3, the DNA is TGTGCCAGCAGTGACGGGACAGGGGTAGAGACCCAGTACTTC. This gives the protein CASSDGTGVETQYF.

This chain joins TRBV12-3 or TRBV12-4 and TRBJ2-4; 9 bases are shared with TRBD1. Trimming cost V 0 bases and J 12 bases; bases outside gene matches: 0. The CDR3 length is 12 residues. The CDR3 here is CASSLATGGQYF. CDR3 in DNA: TGTGCCAGCAGTTTAGCGACAGGGGGTCAGTACTTC.

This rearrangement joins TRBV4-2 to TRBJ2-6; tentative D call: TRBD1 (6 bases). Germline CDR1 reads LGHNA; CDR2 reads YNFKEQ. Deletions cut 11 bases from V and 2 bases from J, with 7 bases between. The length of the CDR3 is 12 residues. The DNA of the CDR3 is TGTGCCGCAGGGGCTGGGGCCAACGTCCTGACTTTC. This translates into CAAGAGANVLTF.

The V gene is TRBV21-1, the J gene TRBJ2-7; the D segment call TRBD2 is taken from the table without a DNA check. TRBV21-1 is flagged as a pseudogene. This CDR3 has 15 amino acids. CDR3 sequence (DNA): TGTGCCAGCAGCTCCCTCTTGAGCGGGATCTACGAGCAGTACTTC. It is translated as CASSSLLSGIYEQYF.

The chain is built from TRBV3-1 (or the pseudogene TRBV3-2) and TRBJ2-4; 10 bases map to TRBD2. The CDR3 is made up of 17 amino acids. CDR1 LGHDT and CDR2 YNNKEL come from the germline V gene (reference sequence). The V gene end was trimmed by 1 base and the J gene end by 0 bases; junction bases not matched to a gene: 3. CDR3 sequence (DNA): TGTGCCAGCAGCCAAGGACTAGCGGGTATAGCCAAAAACATTCAGTACTTC. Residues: CASSQGLAGIAKNIQYF.

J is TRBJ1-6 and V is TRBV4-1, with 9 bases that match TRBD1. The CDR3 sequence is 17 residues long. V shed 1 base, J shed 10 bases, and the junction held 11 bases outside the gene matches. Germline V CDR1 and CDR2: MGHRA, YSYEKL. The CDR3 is CASSQVGLQGAGSPLHF. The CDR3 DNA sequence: TGCGCCAGCAGCCAAGTGGGATTACAGGGGGCAGGGTCACCCCTCCACTTT.

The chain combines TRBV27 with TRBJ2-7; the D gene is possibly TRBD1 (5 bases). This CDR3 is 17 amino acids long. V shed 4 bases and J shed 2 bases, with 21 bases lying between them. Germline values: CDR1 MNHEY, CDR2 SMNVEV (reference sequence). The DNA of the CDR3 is TGTGCCAGCAGTTCTTCCTCCCTCAGGGCCCAACCCTACGAGCAGTACTTC. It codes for CASSSSSLRAQPYEQYF.

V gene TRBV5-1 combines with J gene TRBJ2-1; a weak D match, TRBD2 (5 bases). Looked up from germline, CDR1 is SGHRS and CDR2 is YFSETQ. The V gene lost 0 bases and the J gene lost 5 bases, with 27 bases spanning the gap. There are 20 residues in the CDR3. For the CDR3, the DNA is TGCGCCAGCAGCTTGGAGGCGTACGGTTCGGCGGGCCAACAAAACAATGAGCAGTTCTTC. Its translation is CASSLEAYGSAGQQNNEQFF.

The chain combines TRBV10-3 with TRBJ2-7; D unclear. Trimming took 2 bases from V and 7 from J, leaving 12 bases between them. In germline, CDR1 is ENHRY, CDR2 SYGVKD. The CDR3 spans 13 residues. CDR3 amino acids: CAISELGYGEQYF. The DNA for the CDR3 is TGTGCCATCAGTGAGCTAGGGTACGGAGAGCAGTACTTC.

CDR3 residues: CASSLAWRLAELRSYNEQFF. The CDR3 DNA reads as TGCGCCAGCAGCTTGGCGTGGCGGCTAGCGGAGCTCCGCTCCTACAATGAGCAGTTCTTC. The V gene is TRBV5-1, the J gene TRBJ2-1; 7 nucleotides line up with TRBD2. The CDR3 sequence is 20 residues long. Germline CDR1 SGHRS, CDR2 YFSETQ. With 0 bases clipped from V and 0 bases from J, the junction kept 15 bases outside the gene matches.